This T cell receptor (beta chain) stems from a study of T cell responses to AZD1222 COVID-19 vaccine. CDR1 is MGHRA, CDR2 YSYEKL, per germline. Trimming took 3 bases from V and 1 from J, leaving 10 bases between them. This CDR3 has 15 amino acids. Study results and limitations: There were repertoire samples only from the period after the peak T cell response. Recipients of AZD1222 seropositive at baseline numbered only 5 or 6.

Clones were read by immunoSEQ multiplex PCR, and TCRdb kept only the in-frame ones, dropping some. There are around 70,000 clones in the sample; 70% to 90% occur only once, and around 1.2% lies in the top ten. Remarks on this clone: Its matching antigen is unknown.

Here the sequenced sample was peripheral blood, taken 28 days after the second AZD1222 dose. The TCR was taken from an adult who received the AZD1222 COVID-19 vaccine. This chain links TRBV4-1 with TRBJ2-4; maybe TRBD1 (6 bases). The CDR3 sequence is CASSHGQGAKNIQYF. The CDR3 DNA reads TGCGCCAGCAGCCACGGCCAGGGGGCCAAAAACATTCAGTACTTC.